The 18 T cell receptor beta chains in this list originate from one sample, sequenced in a study of T cells in Graves' hyperthyroidism and ophthalmopathy (dated by TCRdb to about 2019). The library came from multiplex PCR. The reads were generated on an Illumina HiSeq 2000. TCR beta CDR3 regions were amplified from RNA transcripts. The TCR CDR3 was subjected to a first round of RT-PCR using the HTBI primer set and the Qiagen OneStep RT-PCR kit. In-frame beta chains were kept once TCRdb had trimmed the public reads at Q25 with fastp and called clones with MiXCR. Each record represents a unique CDR3 protein, reported with the most common genes and DNA among its rows. Recorded for this sample are 660,000 or so distinct CDR3 sequences; just under 45% of them occurred a single time. The ten biggest clones cover about 7.2% of the sample. Source material: peripheral blood or thyroid tissue (not recorded which). Receptors were obtained from an adult man with Graves' disease, either hyperthyroidism or ophthalmopathy (not recorded which).

For the CDR3, the DNA is TGTGCCAGCAGTTTATCCCTGGGTGGCTACACCTTC. It codes for CASSLSLGGYTF. This rearrangement joins TRBV12-3 or TRBV12-4 to TRBJ1-2; D remains ambiguous. CDR3 length: 12 residues. V shed 2 bases and J shed 7 bases, with 8 bases lying between them.

This clonotype was observed a few times. This chain's CDR3 is CASSLRGGTRAIGELFF. The CDR3 region has the DNA TGTGCCAGCAGCTTAAGGGGCGGGACTAGAGCGATCGGGGAGCTGTTTTTT. J is TRBJ2-2 and V is TRBV7-8; TRBD2 matches at 8 bases. V dropped 2 bases and J dropped 7; count of bases not matched to a gene: 12. This CDR3 has 17 residues. Germline CDR1 SGHVS, CDR2 FQNEAQ.

This sequence joins TRBV19 and TRBJ1-6; D call uncertain. In germline, CDR1 is LNHDA, CDR2 SQIVND (reference sequence). Between the trimmed V and J ends, which lost 8 bases and 7 bases, there was a span of 15 bases. This CDR3 has 14 amino acids. The CDR3 reads CASSLRSSNSPLHF. CDR3 sequence (DNA): TGTGCCAGTTCCCTACGGTCGAGCAATTCACCCCTCCACTTT.

The chain employs TRBV5-1 and TRBJ2-2; possible D gene TRBD1, 6 bases. Germline CDR1 is SGHRS and CDR2 is YFSETQ. The CDR3 has 16 residues. The V end was cut by 2 bases, the J end by 5 bases, with 16 bases between. CDR3 DNA sequence: TGCGCCAGCAGCTTCCTGACAGGATCGACAACCGGGGAGCTGTTTTTT. It is translated as CASSFLTGSTTGELFF. Variable domain in full (rest from reference TRBV5-1 and TRBJ2-2): KAGVTQTPRYLIKTRGQQVTLSCSPISGHRSVSWYQQTPGQGLQFLFEYFSETQRNKGNFPGRFSGRQFSNSRSEMNVSTLELGDSALYLCASSFLTGSTTGELFFGEGSRLTVL.

This rearrangement joins TRBV7-8 to TRBJ2-5; a possible D gene is TRBD1 (6 bases). The CDR3 has 15 residues. Germline-derived CDR1 and CDR2 are SGHVS and FQNEAQ. V lost 4 bases to trimming and J lost 1 base, with 13 bases between them. CDR3 sequence (DNA): TGTGCCAGCAGCTGGGAAGGACAGAGCCAAGAGACCCAGTACTTC. Translation gives CASSWEGQSQETQYF.

This rearrangement joins TRBV5-2 to TRBJ2-7; TRBD1, the table's D call, lacks a check against the DNA. TRBV5-2 is reported as a pseudogene. The length of the CDR3 is 15 residues. The CDR3 loop is CASNPSDSGTREQYF. As DNA, the CDR3 is TGTGCCAGCAACCCCAGTGACTCTGGGACGCGCGAGCAGTACTTC.

This clonotype has only a few counts. The chain joins TRBV9 to TRBJ1-2; D is uncertain. Trimming took 4 bases from V and 7 from J, leaving 8 bases between them. CDR1 SGDLS and CDR2 YYNGEE come from the germline V gene. The CDR3 loop spans 11 amino acids. The CDR3 DNA reads as TGTGCCAGCAGCTCCTTTCTTGGCTACACCTTC. This encodes CASSSFLGYTF.

This clonotype has only a few counts. The chain carries TRBV2 and TRBJ1-2; tentative D call: TRBD1 (6 bases). V was cut by 2 bases and J by 5 bases, with 12 bases left in between. This CDR3 is 14 amino acids long. Germline assignment: CDR1 SNHLY and CDR2 FYNNEI. CDR3: CASSELQGRYGYTF. Here the CDR3 DNA reads TGTGCCAGCAGTGAATTGCAGGGGAGGTATGGCTACACCTTC.

This clonotype came up a few times. The chain links TRBV6-1 to TRBJ1-2; 8 nucleotides align to TRBD1. Germline V gene sequence: CDR1 MNHNS, CDR2 SASEGT. The J segment lost 4 bases and the V segment lost 4 bases, leaving 8 bases of the junction unmatched. The CDR3 runs 15 residues. CDR3 region: CASSATPGGTYGYTF. In DNA, the CDR3 is TGTGCCAGCAGTGCCACTCCAGGGGGCACCTATGGCTACACCTTC.

The V gene is TRBV7-8, the J gene TRBJ2-7, with 9 bases fitting TRBD2. Germline assignment: CDR1 SGHVS and CDR2 FQNEAQ. This CDR3 is 17 amino acids long. The ends lost 1 base at V and 3 bases at J; junction bases unmatched: 10. CDR3 nucleotide sequence: TGTGCCAGCAGCTTAGAGGGAGGGACTAGCTGGGGCTACGAGCAGTACTTC. It yields the protein CASSLEGGTSWGYEQYF.

This chain connects TRBV20-1 to TRBJ1-4, with D unresolved. The CDR3 consists of 14 residues. Germline CDR1 DFQATT, CDR2 SNEGSKA (reference sequence). V shed 3 bases and J shed 5 bases, with 13 bases lying between them. CDR3 nucleotide sequence: TGCAGTGCTAGTGCGGATACTATGAATGAAAAACTGTTTTTT. Protein: CSASADTMNEKLFF.

The V and J genes are TRBV7-9 and TRBJ2-5; D is uncertain. Germline values: CDR1 SEHNR, CDR2 FQNEAQ (reference sequence). Trimming removed 6 bases from V and 2 bases from J, with 10 bases in between. The CDR3 has 13 residues. The DNA of the CDR3 is TGTGCCAGCAGGTTAATCCAGCAAGAGACCCAGTACTTC. Its translation: CASRLIQQETQYF.

Concerning this clonotype: Since a much larger clone is just one base distant, this may be a read error. The chain couples TRBV29-1 to TRBJ1-5; TRBD1 matches 9 bases. Germline V CDR1 and CDR2: SQVTM, ANQGSEA. This CDR3 region has 17 residues. The CDR3 bases are TGCAGCGCCCCCACGTCGGGACAGGGATATAGCGATCAGCCCCAGCATTTT. Amino acids: CSAPTSGQGYSDQPQHF.

A word on this clonotype: This sequence may be a read error, since a much larger clone differs from it by one base. The chain is built from TRBV20-1 and TRBJ2-5; no definite D call. The germline V gene has CDR1 DFQATT and CDR2 SNEGSKA (reference sequence). The CDR3 totals 13 residues. Deletions cut 5 bases from V and 1 base from J, with 11 bases between. The CDR3 sequence is CSAADNSQETQYF. The CDR3 DNA reads TGCAGTGCTGCCGACAACAGCCAAGAGACCCAGTACTTC.

This chain joins TRBV7-9 and TRBJ2-7, with 8 positions matching TRBD1. Trimming took 5 bases from V and 9 from J; bases not matched to a gene: 15. The length of the CDR3 is 15 residues. Germline V gene data show CDR1 as SEHNR and CDR2 as FQNEAQ (reference sequence). The chain's CDR3 is CASSTPGQGGPGQYF. As DNA, the CDR3 is TGTGCCAGCAGCACCCCCGGACAGGGCGGGCCAGGGCAGTACTTC.

On this clonotype itself: A read error may produce the germline difference seen at one junction end. The chain has TRBV5-3 and TRBJ2-5; no clear D. TRBV5-3 is given ORF status, its function remaining uncertain. The CDR3 consists of 15 residues. CDR3 in amino acids: CASSLWETAQETQYF. CDR3 sequence (DNA): TGTGCCAGCAGCTTGTGGGAAACAGCACAAGAGACCCAGTACTTC.

V and J are TRBV7-9 and TRBJ2-5; D unclear. Per germline, CDR1 SEHNR and CDR2 FQNEAQ (reference sequence). The ends were cut back, 0 bases at V and 0 bases at J, with 8 bases in the middle. CDR3 length: 15 residues. The CDR3 nucleotides are TGTGCCAGCAGCTTAGCGCGGCAGGACCAAGAGACCCAGTACTTC. Amino acid sequence: CASSLARQDQETQYF.

As concerns this clonotype: Relative to the germline gene, one junction end is altered; a read error may explain this. The V gene is TRBV6-5, the J gene TRBJ1-1; no reliable D call. The CDR3 consists of 15 residues. Per germline, CDR1 MNHEY and CDR2 SVGAGI. The CDR3 bases are TGTGCCATCAGTTACGACACGGATTCGCCATCTGAAGCTTTCTTT. Translation: CAISYDTDSPSEAFF.